This T cell receptor (beta chain) comes out of a study of cytomegalovirus exposure and HLA in healthy donors. The CDR3 is 13 amino acids. Germline loops: CDR1 MNHNS, CDR2 SASEGT. Trimming took 7 bases from V and 3 from J, leaving 13 bases between them. Primers: 60 Vbeta forward and 13 Jbeta reverse. Assay: immunoSEQ multiplex PCR; the TCRdb copy retains only in-frame clones and omits some. This sample has some 180,000 clones, with around 86% found just once. Study outcomes and limitations: Most TCR sequences proved rare, with some public TCRs found in many donors. Reportedly, cytomegalovirus status was diagnosed with high sensitivity and specificity. A prior analysis recorded that most TCR beta V segments were productive about 90% or about 30% of the time.

Regarding this clone: What it binds is unknown.

This clonotype was obtained from a male donor in good health and CMV-seronegative. This chain links TRBV6-1 with TRBJ2-7; TRBD1 might be the D (6 bases). The sample consisted of PBMCs. CDR3 DNA sequence: TGTGCCAGCAAACCCGCAGGGGTCTACGAGCAGTACTTC. Translated, it gives CASKPAGVYEQYF.